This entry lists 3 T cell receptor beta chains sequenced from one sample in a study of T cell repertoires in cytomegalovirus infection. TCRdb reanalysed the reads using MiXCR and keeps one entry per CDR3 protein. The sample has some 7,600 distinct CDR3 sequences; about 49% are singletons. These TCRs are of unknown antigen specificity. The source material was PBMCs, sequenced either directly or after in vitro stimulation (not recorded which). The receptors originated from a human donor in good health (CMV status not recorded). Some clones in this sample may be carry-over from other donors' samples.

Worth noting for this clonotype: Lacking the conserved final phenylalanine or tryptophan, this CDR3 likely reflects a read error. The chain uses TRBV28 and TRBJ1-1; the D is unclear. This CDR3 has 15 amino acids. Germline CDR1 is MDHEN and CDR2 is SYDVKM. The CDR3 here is CPSSLRQIRNTEAFL. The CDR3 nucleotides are TGTCCCAGCAGTTTACGTCAAATACGGAACACTGAAGCTTTCTTA.

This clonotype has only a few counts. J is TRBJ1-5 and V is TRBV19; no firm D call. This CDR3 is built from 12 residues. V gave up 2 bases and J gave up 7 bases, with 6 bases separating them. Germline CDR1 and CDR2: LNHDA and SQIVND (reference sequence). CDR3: CASSISFQPQHF. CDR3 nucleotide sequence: TGTGCCAGTAGTATAAGTTTCCAGCCCCAGCATTTT.

The CDR3 reads CASRLFSTACNEQYF. The CDR3 DNA follows: TGCGCCAGCCGATTGTTCTCGACAGCGTGCAATGAGCAGTACTTC. The rearrangement uses TRBV5-1 and TRBJ2-1; D may be TRBD1 (5 bases). The J call is uncertain, as TRBJ2-7 better fits the DNA end. Germline CDR1 and CDR2: SGHRS and YFSETQ. The CDR3 contains 15 residues.